This TCR beta chain was retrieved from a study of regulatory T cells in long-lasting Graves disease. The CDR3 is made up of 16 amino acids. Trimming took 2 bases from V and 1 from J; bases not matched to a gene: 3. Germline V lookup: CDR1 ENHRY, CDR2 SYGVKD. As to this clonotype: The antigen remains unidentified.

The time point: persistent/refractory GD, antithyroid drugs over 5 years with positive TRAb. The TCR library used RNA extracted from PBMCs. Investigators prepared the TCR beta libraries by applying iRepertoire HTBI primers and Arm-PCR of CDR3 regions. In the authors' methods: Samples collectively showed around 56 TRBV and 14 TRBJ segments. Using its own MiXCR run on the multiplex PCR reads, TCRdb lists one record per CDR3 protein. The authors' filters were not applied to this entry. The sample holds about 470,000 distinct CDR3 sequences, 20% to 25% seen once. The study, taken as a whole, reports: The persistent group shared about 2,700 public clonotypes, more than the approximately 890 shared by new patients.

The chain links TRBV10-3 to TRBJ2-2; 8 nucleotides agree with TRBD1. Source: peripheral blood mononuclear cells (PBMCs), taken when the disease was refractory, from a patient treated with antithyroid drugs. The clonotype comes from a female donor with Graves disease. As DNA, the CDR3 is TGTGCCATCAGTGAGCCTGGACAGGGGAACACCGGGGAGCTGTTTTTT. Translated: CAISEPGQGNTGELFF.